A selection of T cell receptor beta chains follows, all from one sample in a study of blood T cells in healthy people across ages. One entry per CDR3 protein results from TCRdb running MiXCR on the 5' RACE reads. The repertoire holds more than 650,000 distinct CDR3 sequences, with about 48% as singletons. The sample comprised blood. All receptors derive from an elderly man in good health. Both conserved end residues are trimmed from each CDR3.

v_gene: TRBV28
j_gene: TRBJ2-7
CDR3aa: ASRGMQGGGFYEQY

v_gene: TRBV20-1
j_gene: TRBJ2-5
CDR3aa: SAGTSGTRKTQY

v_gene: TRBV28
j_gene: NA
CDR3aa: ASRDWGLREGEQY

v_gene: TRBV4-1
j_gene: NA
CDR3aa: ASSQDPTGLGQETQY

v_gene: TRBV27
j_gene: TRBJ2-5
CDR3aa: ASRRTGFETKY

v_gene: TRBV6-2/TRBV6-3
j_gene: TRBJ1-2
CDR3aa: ASTPSRGGFYGYT

v_gene: TRBV14
j_gene: NA
CDR3aa: ASSQGTHRAYEQY

v_gene: TRBV2
j_gene: TRBJ2-1
CDR3aa: ASRGLGQGKGNEQF

v_gene: TRBV29-1
j_gene: TRBJ2-4
CDR3aa: SVALAGVQY

v_gene: TRBV5-1
j_gene: TRBJ2-5
CDR3aa: ASSAGTGHQETQY

v_gene: TRBV7-2
j_gene: TRBJ2-1
CDR3aa: ASSPSRASYNEQF

v_gene: TRBV28
j_gene: TRBJ2-3
CDR3aa: ASSLIVGGTQY

v_gene: TRBV20-1
j_gene: TRBJ2-3
CDR3aa: SARALGVTDTQY

v_gene: TRBV4-2
j_gene: TRBJ2-1
CDR3aa: ASSQDTWSFGGQF

v_gene: TRBV29-1
j_gene: TRBJ1-1
CDR3aa: SVKRRTGLNTEAF

v_gene: TRBV20-1
j_gene: TRBJ1-2
CDR3aa: SARDLGANYGYT

v_gene: TRBV2
j_gene: TRBJ2-3
CDR3aa: ASSLGQISTDTQY

v_gene: TRBV24-1
j_gene: TRBJ2-7
CDR3aa: ATSDPRVGGGWNEQY

v_gene: TRBV29-1
j_gene: TRBJ2-5
CDR3aa: SAHDEGGARNEQY

v_gene: TRBV10-3
j_gene: TRBJ2-1
CDR3aa: AITPIPGLAGGQNEQF

v_gene: TRBV18
j_gene: TRBJ2-5
CDR3aa: ASSPELQGETQY

v_gene: TRBV7-3
j_gene: TRBJ1-1
CDR3aa: TSSFTAGKTEAF

v_gene: TRBV7-6
j_gene: TRBJ1-4
CDR3aa: ASGLGTAATNEKLF

v_gene: TRBV7-8
j_gene: TRBJ1-5
CDR3aa: ASSFAGLAFNQPQH

v_gene: TRBV12-3/TRBV12-4
j_gene: NA
CDR3aa: ASSPLEGEYEQY

v_gene: TRBV5-1
j_gene: TRBJ2-5
CDR3aa: ASSGTGQGGETQY

v_gene: TRBV10-3
j_gene: TRBJ1-5
CDR3aa: ATSGQGNQPQH

v_gene: TRBV28
j_gene: TRBJ2-1
CDR3aa: ASAGGPGEQF

v_gene: TRBV27
j_gene: TRBJ1-4
CDR3aa: ASTQQGSNEKLF

v_gene: TRBV20-1
j_gene: TRBJ1-6
CDR3aa: SAKQGTSSLH

v_gene: TRBV28
j_gene: TRBJ1-2
CDR3aa: ASSLRGQLENYGYT

v_gene: TRBV7-8
j_gene: TRBJ2-7
CDR3aa: ASSLGLAGSNEQY

v_gene: TRBV10-3
j_gene: TRBJ2-5
CDR3aa: AISRQETQY

v_gene: TRBV9
j_gene: TRBJ2-7
CDR3aa: ASSVGGLPYEQY

v_gene: TRBV11-2
j_gene: TRBJ1-2
CDR3aa: ASSLVLDGGYT

v_gene: TRBV6-2/TRBV6-3
j_gene: TRBJ2-1
CDR3aa: ASSYGVARGQEQF

v_gene: TRBV29-1
j_gene: TRBJ1-2
CDR3aa: SVGGSHGYT

v_gene: TRBV20-1
j_gene: TRBJ2-7
CDR3aa: AGRYSYEQY

v_gene: TRBV2
j_gene: TRBJ2-7
CDR3aa: ASSSQGDEQY

v_gene: TRBV9
j_gene: TRBJ2-1
CDR3aa: ASSVAAAGNEQF

v_gene: TRBV5-1
j_gene: TRBJ2-1
CDR3aa: ASSSGQGSYNEQF

v_gene: TRBV12-3/TRBV12-4
j_gene: TRBJ1-6
CDR3aa: ASSLGRTLASSYNSPLH

v_gene: TRBV7-2
j_gene: TRBJ2-1
CDR3aa: ASRRLAGGLGSYNEQF

v_gene: TRBV5-1
j_gene: TRBJ1-4
CDR3aa: ASSLRVFDEKLF

v_gene: TRBV4-1
j_gene: TRBJ2-1
CDR3aa: ASSQGHTSGFHNEQF

v_gene: TRBV2
j_gene: TRBJ2-1
CDR3aa: ASSEIRDNEQF

v_gene: TRBV9
j_gene: TRBJ2-3
CDR3aa: ASSVAGLETDTQY

v_gene: TRBV7-2
j_gene: TRBJ2-3
CDR3aa: ASSIPGQPSNRDAY

v_gene: TRBV6-1
j_gene: TRBJ1-5
CDR3aa: ASSPTGWNQPQH

v_gene: TRBV12-3/TRBV12-4
j_gene: TRBJ2-4
CDR3aa: ASSIRGGNIQY